Only a few counts were recorded for the clone carrying this T cell receptor (beta chain). The target antigen is unknown. One entry per CDR3 protein results from TCRdb running MiXCR on the reads. The sample contains hundreds of thousands of distinct CDR3 sequences, approximately 32% of which appear only once. These data are taken from a study of T cell repertoires in cytomegalovirus infection. Study-wide background: Recently identified HLA-C-restricted CMV epitopes were used, and well-studied HLA-B-restricted CMV epitopes were used as well. An indication of both CMV infection and matching HLA type came from public TCR beta signatures.

This receptor was identified in a human donor in good health (CMV status not recorded). Some clones in this sample may be carry-over from other donors' samples. The specimen was cultured CD8+ T cells from PBMCs, collected from culture after CMV antigen stimulation.

CDR3 region: CASRVTGYTEAFF. The CDR3 DNA follows: TGTGCCAGTAGGGTGACAGGGTACACTGAAGCTTTCTTT. The chain links TRBV19 to TRBJ1-1, with 7 positions matching TRBD1. With 6 bases clipped from V and 3 bases from J, the junction kept 4 bases outside the gene matches. The germline V gene encodes CDR1 LNHDA and CDR2 SQIVND (reference sequence). The CDR3 contains 13 residues.